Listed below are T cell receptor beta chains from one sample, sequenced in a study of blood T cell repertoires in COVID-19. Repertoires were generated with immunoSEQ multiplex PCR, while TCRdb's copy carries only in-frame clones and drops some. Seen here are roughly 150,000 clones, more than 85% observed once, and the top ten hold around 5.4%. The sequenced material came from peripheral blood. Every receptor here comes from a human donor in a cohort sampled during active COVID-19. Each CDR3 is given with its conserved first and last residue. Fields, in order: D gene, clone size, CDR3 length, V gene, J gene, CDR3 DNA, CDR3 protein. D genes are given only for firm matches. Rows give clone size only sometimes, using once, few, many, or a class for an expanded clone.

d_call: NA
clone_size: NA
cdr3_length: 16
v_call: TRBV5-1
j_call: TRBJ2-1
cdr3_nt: TGCGCCAGCAGCTCTCTCCGCGGGGCCTCCTACAATGAGCAGTTCTTC
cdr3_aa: CASSSLRGASYNEQFF

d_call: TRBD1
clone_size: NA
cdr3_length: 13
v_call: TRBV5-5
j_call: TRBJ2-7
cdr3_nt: TGTGCCAGCAGCCGACAGGGGGCCTACGAGCAGTACTTC
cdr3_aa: CASSRQGAYEQYF

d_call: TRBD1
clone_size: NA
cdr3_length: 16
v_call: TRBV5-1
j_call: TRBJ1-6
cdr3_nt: TGCGCCAGCAGCTTGGCCCAGAGGACAGGGAATTCACCCCTCCACTTT
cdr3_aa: CASSLAQRTGNSPLHF

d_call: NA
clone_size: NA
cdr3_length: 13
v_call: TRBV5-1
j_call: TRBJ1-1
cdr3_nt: TGCGCCAGCACCACCGGGGAGAACACTGAAGCTTTCTTT
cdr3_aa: CASTTGENTEAFF

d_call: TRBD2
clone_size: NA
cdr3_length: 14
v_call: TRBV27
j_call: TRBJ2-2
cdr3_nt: TGTGCCAGCAGACTCGGGGGGGCGATCGGGGAGCTGTTTTTT
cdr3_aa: CASRLGGAIGELFF

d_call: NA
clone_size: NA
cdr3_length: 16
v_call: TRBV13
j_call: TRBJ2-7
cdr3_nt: TGTGCCAGCAGTTATATCTCCGGACTCACCCCCTACGAGCAGTACTTC
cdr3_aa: CASSYISGLTPYEQYF

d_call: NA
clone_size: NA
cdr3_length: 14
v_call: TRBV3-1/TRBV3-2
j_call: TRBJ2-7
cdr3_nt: TGTGCCAGCAGCCTAACGGGACAATCCTACGAGCAGTACTTC
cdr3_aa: CASSLTGQSYEQYF

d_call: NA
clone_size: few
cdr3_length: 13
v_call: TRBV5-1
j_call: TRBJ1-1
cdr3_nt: TGCGCCAGCAGCTTGGATCAGAACACTGAAGCTTTCTTT
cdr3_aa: CASSLDQNTEAFF

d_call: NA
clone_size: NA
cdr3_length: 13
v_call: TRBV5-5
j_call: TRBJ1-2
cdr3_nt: TGTGCCAGCAGCCTGGAACGGAACTATGGCTACACCTTC
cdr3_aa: CASSLERNYGYTF

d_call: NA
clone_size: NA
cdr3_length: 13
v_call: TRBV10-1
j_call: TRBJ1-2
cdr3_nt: TGCGCCAGCAGTCCCGACAGAAACTATGGCTACACCTTC
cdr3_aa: CASSPDRNYGYTF

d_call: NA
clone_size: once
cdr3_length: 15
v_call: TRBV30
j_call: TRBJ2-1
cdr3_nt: TGTGCCTGGAGTAGGAAAGACAGGTCTCCCAATGAGCAGTTCTTC
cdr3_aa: CAWSRKDRSPNEQFF

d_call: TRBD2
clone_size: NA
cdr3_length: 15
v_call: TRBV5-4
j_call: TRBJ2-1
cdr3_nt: TGTGCCAGCAGCTATAGCGGGACCTCCTACAATGAGCAGTTCTTC
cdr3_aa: CASSYSGTSYNEQFF

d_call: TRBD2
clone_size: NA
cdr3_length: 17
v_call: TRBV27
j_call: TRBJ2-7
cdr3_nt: TGTGCCAGCCTTTGGGCGGGGTTGGGGGGGGACCCCTACGAGCAGTACTTC
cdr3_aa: CASLWAGLGGDPYEQYF

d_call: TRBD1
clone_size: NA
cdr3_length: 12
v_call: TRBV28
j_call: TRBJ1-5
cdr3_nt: TGTGCCAGCAGCCCCCGAGGGGGCCAACAGCATTTT
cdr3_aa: CASSPRGGQQHF

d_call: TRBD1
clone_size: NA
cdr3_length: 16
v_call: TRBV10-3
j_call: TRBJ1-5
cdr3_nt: TGTGCCATCAGTGAGTCCCGGACAGGTTCGTTTCAGCCCCAGCATTTT
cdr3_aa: CAISESRTGSFQPQHF

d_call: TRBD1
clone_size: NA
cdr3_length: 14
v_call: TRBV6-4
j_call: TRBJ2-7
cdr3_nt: TGTGCCAGCAGACCCGGACAGGACGACTACGAGCAGTACTTC
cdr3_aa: CASRPGQDDYEQYF

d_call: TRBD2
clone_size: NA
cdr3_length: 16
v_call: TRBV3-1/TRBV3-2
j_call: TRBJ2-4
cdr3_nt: TGTGCCAGCAGCCAAGTAATCGGGAGGGCCAAAAACATTCAGTACTTC
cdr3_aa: CASSQVIGRAKNIQYF

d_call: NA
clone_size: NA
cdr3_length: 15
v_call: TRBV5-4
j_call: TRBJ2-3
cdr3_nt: TGTGCCAGCAGCTCCCGCGAGTTCGTTCGAGATACGCAGTATTTT
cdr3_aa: CASSSREFVRDTQYF

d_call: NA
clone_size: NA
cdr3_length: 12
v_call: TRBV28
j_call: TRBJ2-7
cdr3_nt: TGTGCCACTAAAACTAGCTCCTACGAGCAGTACTTC
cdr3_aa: CATKTSSYEQYF

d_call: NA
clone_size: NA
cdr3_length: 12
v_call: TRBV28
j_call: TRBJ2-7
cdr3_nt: TGTGCCAGCAGTTCTAGCTCCTACGAGCAGTACTTC
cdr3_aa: CASSSSSYEQYF

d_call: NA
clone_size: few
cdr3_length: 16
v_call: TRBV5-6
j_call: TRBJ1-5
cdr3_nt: TGTGCCAGCAGCTTGGGGGGGCACTATAGCAATCAGCCCCAGCATTTT
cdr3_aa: CASSLGGHYSNQPQHF

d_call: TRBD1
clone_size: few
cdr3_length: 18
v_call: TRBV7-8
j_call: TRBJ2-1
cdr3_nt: TGTGCCAGCAGCATCCGAGCCGACAGGGGGAGCTCCTACAATGAGCAGTTCTTC
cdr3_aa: CASSIRADRGSSYNEQFF

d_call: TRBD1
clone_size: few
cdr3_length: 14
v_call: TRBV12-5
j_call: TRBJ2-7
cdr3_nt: TGTGCTAGTGGATGGGACAGGGGTCTGTACGAGCAGTACTTC
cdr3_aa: CASGWDRGLYEQYF

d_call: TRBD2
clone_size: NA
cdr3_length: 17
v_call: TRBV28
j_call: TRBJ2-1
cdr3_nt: TGTGCCAGCAGTGTCAGAAAACTAGCGGCGCTTTACAATGAGCAGTTCTTC
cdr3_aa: CASSVRKLAALYNEQFF

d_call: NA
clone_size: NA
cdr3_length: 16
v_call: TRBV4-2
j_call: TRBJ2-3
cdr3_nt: TGTGCCAGCAGCCAAGACCGGTGGCAGGGCACAGATACGCAGTATTTT
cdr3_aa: CASSQDRWQGTDTQYF